This T cell receptor beta chain was recorded in a study of cytomegalovirus exposure and HLA in healthy donors. 60 Vbeta and 13 Jbeta primers were used in PCR. Clones were read by immunoSEQ multiplex PCR, and TCRdb kept only the in-frame ones, dropping some. The sample yields fewer than 200,000 clones, about two thirds seen once. Study results and caveats: The classifier reportedly diagnosed cytomegalovirus status with high sensitivity and specificity.

A few counts support this clone. As yet, its antigen is unknown. The CDR3 extends over 16 amino acids. CDR1 and CDR2 from the germline V gene are LNHDA and SQIVND (reference sequence). The V gene end was trimmed by 5 bases and the J gene end by 1 base; junction bases not matched to a gene: 6. The chain links TRBV19 to TRBJ2-1; TRBD1 aligns across 9 bases. The clonotype was recovered from a woman in her twenties or thirties in good health and CMV-seronegative. Sequenced input: PBMCs. The CDR3 is CASSVQDRGSYNEQFF. As DNA, the CDR3 is TGTGCCAGTAGTGTGCAGGACAGGGGATCCTACAATGAGCAGTTCTTC.